This TCR beta chain was observed in a study of T-cell reconstitution after alpha-beta-depleted transplantation in children (dated by TCRdb to between 2015 and 2016). Concerning the study at large: Using TCR repertoire profiling, the study followed T-cell immune reconstitution in a quantitative way in children after TCRalphabeta/CD19-depleted allogeneic hematopoietic cell transplantation. Broader findings and caveats from the paper: The apparently early alphabetaT-cell count recovery about two months after transplant was reportedly dependent on only several hundred rapidly expanded clones derived from non-depleted graft cells. Hyperexpanded clone frequencies declined over subsequent months; after one year, T-cell counts and TCRbeta diversity were mostly attributed to newly produced T cells. The high TCRbeta diversity at day 60 in some patients was ascribed to recipient T cells and intrathymic progenitors that had survived conditioning.

As to this clonotype: The antigen it recognizes is unknown. There are no base qualities to consult, and no much larger clone falls within one base.

Receptor amplification or capture employed PCR. The sample was run on an Illumina HiSeq 2500. Molecular barcoding was employed in the preparation of TCR libraries, with unique molecular identifiers being used to normalize TCRbeta repertoire quantification. The public reads were quality trimmed at Q25 with fastp and then assembled into clones with MiXCR by TCRdb, keeping productive beta chains. Rows are unified per CDR3 protein, each entry keeping the most common DNA and genes. Recorded for this sample are 500,000 to 750,000 distinct CDR3 sequences; under 15% of them occurred a single time. In total, the top ten clones hold around 2.2% of the sample. Trimmed from V: 3 bases; trimmed from J: 8 bases; junction bases lacking a gene match: 7. The germline V gene yields LGHNA for CDR1 and YSLEER for CDR2. CDR3 length: 14 amino acids, cysteine to phenylalanine. Only CDR3 DNA is held: 42 bases, read in frame from base 1.

In light of the paper, this sample's treatment or condition label describes: allogeneic hematopoietic cell transplantation with graft depleted of TCRalphabeta T cells and CD19 B cells. The children who served as transplant recipients had been given grafts of TCRalphabeta/CD19-depleted allogeneic hematopoietic cells. This sequence originates from a male patient between 5 and 17 years old who had a stem cell transplant for acute myeloid leukemia, so the T cells may come from the graft donor. The sequencing here drew on PBMCs, mostly from graft donor cells, taken 360 days after TCRalphabeta/CD19-depleted stem cell transplant. The chain links TRBV4-3 with TRBJ2-3, with 8 junctional bases fitting TRBD2. The CDR3 protein sequence reads: CASSHSGTPGTQYF. The DNA sequence is TGCGCCAGCAGCCATAGCGGGACCCCCGGTACGCAGTATTTT.